The sequence of this TCR beta chain was determined in a study of human T cells and chemical hapten exposure. RNA extraction used unfractionated whole blood as the source of total RNA. This clonotype was counted at least ten times. A single record per CDR3 protein comes from TCRdb applying MiXCR to the 5' RACE reads. Found here are approximately 81,000 distinct CDR3 sequences, more than 7% of them singletons; the top ten hold approximately 2.5%. Unmatched junction bases numbered 9, after V lost 5 bases and J lost 9 bases. The V gene's germline CDR1 is SGHTA and CDR2 FQGNSA. This CDR3 contains 15 residues.

V and J are TRBV7-2 and TRBJ1-6, with 8 nucleotides matching TRBD1. The source of this sequence is a male donor in good health. CDR3 sequence (DNA): TGTGCCAGCAGCCGGAGTGGGGACAGGACTTCACCCCTCCACTTT. It is translated as CASSRSGDRTSPLHF.